There are a few counts of the clone carrying this T cell receptor beta chain. Its specificity is not known. The data stem from a study of response to subunit inactivated influenza vaccine. Whole-study results and caveats: Each seasonal flu vaccination may recruit only limited new T cells, authors suggested.

V was trimmed by 6 bases and J by 7 bases, leaving 22 bases between them. This CDR3 has 16 residues. From germline, CDR1 is SGHDT and CDR2 YYEEEE. TCRdb fed the RT-PCR reads into MiXCR, producing one record per CDR3 protein. The sample shows roughly 670,000 distinct CDR3 sequences, around 15% of them seen only once. The material was PBMCs from blood, obtained 14 to 15 days before vaccination. This TCR derives from a middle-aged man who received an inactivated influenza vaccine. The gene calls are TRBV5-6 and TRBJ1-4; D might be TRBD1 (5 bases). This chain's CDR3 is CASNPRSGVLGEKLFF. In DNA form, the CDR3 reads TGTGCCAGCAACCCCCGGTCGGGGGTTCTGGGTGAAAAACTGTTTTTT.